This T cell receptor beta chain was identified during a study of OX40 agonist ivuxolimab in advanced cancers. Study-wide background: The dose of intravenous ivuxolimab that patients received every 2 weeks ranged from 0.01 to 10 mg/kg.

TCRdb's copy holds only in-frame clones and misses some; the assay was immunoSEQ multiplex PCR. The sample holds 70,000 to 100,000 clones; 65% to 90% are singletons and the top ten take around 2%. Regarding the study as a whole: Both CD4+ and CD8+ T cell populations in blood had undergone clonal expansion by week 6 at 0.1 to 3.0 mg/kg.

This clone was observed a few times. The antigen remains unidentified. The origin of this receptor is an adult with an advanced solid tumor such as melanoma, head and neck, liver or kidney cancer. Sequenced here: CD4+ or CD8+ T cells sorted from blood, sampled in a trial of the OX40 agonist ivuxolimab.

CDR3 DNA sequence: TGTGCCAGCAGCTTAGATGTCAGCCCCTACGAGCAGTACTTC. Encoded protein: CASSLDVSPYEQYF. This chain uses TRBV7-9 with TRBJ2-7; D is uncertain. The V end was cut by 1 base, the J end by 2 bases, with 9 bases between. Germline V lookup: CDR1 SEHNR, CDR2 FQNEAQ (reference sequence). The CDR3 sequence is 14 residues long.